This T cell receptor beta chain is drawn from a study of regulatory T cells in long-lasting Graves disease. Time point here: persistent/refractory GD, antithyroid drugs over 5 years with positive TRAb. Researchers made the TCR library from RNA that was extracted from PBMCs. This clonotype has a count of ten or more. J gave up 6 bases and V 5 bases, and 1 base lay outside the gene matches. This CDR3 has 11 residues. CDR1 is WNHNN and CDR2 is SYGVQD in the germline V gene (reference sequence). For TCR beta, libraries came from iRepertoire HTBI primers and Arm-PCR of CDR3 regions. TCRdb ran MiXCR on the multiplex PCR reads and lists one entry per CDR3 protein. Among 400,000 or so distinct CDR3 sequences listed, around 21% were seen once.

This receptor was identified in a female donor with Graves disease. The sequencing here drew on peripheral blood mononuclear cells (PBMCs), taken when the disease was refractory, from a patient treated with antithyroid drugs. This chain links TRBV10-1 with TRBJ2-7, with TRBD1 matching 7 bases. The chain's CDR3 is CASSRDSEQYF. For the CDR3, the DNA is TGCGCCAGCAGTAGGGACAGCGAGCAGTACTTC.